The subject of this entry is one T cell receptor beta chain. Regarding treatment: some 20 received Ad26.COV2.S at low or high dose, single or two shots; about 5 received placebo; per-sample allocation not given. Vaccine and placebo recipients were sampled on day 63 after the first injection. The data were taken from a study of Ad26.COV2.S vaccination and SARS-CoV-2 variants. Study details: The authors gave Ad26.COV2.S intramuscularly, either once or twice 56 days apart.

The CDR3 is 14 residues long. CDR1 MNHEY and CDR2 SMNVEV come from the germline V gene (reference sequence). Trimming shortened V by 6 bases and J by 0 bases, and 8 bases separated the two germline ends. Sequencing used immunoSEQ multiplex PCR; TCRdb keeps in-frame clones, though not all of them. There are under 250,000 clones in the sample; around 90% occur only once, and roughly 3% lies in the top ten. Sequencing used peripheral blood, obtained in a trial of Ad26.COV2.S vaccine versus placebo. The V and J genes are TRBV27 and TRBJ2-2; tentatively, D is TRBD1 (6 bases). The origin of this receptor is a person between 18 and 60 years old who received the Ad26.COV2.S COVID-19 vaccine or a placebo. The CDR3 bases are TGTGCCAGCAGGGGGACATCGAACACCGGGGAGCTGTTTTTT. It specifies CASRGTSNTGELFF.